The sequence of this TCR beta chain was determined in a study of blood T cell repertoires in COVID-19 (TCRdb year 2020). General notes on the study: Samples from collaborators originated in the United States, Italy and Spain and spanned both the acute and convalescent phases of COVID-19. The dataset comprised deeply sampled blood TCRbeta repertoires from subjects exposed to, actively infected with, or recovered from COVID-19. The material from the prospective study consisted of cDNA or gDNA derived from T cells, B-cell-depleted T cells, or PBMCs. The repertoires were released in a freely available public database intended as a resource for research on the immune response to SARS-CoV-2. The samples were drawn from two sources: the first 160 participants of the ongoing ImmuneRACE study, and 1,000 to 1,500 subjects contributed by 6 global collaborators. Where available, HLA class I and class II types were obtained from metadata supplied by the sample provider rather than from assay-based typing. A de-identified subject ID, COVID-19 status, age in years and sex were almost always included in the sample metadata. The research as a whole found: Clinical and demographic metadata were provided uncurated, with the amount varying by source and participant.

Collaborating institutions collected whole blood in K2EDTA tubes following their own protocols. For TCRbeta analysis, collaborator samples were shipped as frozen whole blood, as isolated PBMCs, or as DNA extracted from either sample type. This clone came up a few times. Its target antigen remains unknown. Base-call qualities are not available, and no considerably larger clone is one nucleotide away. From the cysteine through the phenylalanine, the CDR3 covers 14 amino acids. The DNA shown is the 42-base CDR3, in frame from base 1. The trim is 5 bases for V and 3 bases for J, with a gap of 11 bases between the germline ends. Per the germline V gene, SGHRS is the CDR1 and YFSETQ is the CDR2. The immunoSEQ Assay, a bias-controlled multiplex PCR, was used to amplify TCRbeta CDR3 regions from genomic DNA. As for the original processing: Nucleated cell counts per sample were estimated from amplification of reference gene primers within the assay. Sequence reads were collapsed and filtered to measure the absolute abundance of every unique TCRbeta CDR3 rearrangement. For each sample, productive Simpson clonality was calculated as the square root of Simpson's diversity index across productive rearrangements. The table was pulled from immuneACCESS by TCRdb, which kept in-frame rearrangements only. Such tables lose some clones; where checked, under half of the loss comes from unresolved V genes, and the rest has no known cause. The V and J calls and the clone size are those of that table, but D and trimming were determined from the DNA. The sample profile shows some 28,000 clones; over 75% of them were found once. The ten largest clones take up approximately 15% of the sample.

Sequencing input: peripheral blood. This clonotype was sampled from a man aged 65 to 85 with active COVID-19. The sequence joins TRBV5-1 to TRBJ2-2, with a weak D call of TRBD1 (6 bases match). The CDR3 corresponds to CASRLRGDTGELFF. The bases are TGCGCCAGCAGACTCAGGGGTGACACCGGGGAGCTGTTTTTT.